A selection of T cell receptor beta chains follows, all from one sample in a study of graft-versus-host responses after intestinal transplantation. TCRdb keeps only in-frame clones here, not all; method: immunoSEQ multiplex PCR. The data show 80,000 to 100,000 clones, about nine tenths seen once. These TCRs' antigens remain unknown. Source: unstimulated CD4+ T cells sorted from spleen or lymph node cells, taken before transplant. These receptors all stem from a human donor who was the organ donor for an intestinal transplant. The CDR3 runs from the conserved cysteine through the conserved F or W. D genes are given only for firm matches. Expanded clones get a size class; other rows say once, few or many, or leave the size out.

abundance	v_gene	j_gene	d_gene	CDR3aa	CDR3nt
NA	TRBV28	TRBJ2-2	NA	CASHLAATGELFF	TGTGCCAGCCATTTAGCAGCCACCGGGGAGCTGTTTTTT
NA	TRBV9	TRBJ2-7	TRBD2	CASSASGGAFYEQYF	TGTGCCAGCAGCGCAAGCGGGGGGGCCTTCTACGAGCAGTACTTC
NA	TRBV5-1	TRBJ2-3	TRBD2	CASSLTSGGTDTQYF	TGCGCCAGCAGCTTGACTAGCGGGGGGACAGATACGCAGTATTTT
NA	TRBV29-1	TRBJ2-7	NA	CSVGIGGGEQYF	TGCAGCGTTGGGATAGGTGGAGGCGAGCAGTACTTC
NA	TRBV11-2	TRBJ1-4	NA	CASSLTGATNEKLFF	TGTGCCAGCAGCTTAACCGGGGCAACTAATGAAAAACTGTTTTTT
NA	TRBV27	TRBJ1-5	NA	CASRPQGFVDSNQPQHF	TGTGCCAGCAGACCCCAGGGATTTGTCGATAGCAATCAGCCCCAGCATTTT
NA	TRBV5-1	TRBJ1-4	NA	CASSGDLSNEKLFF	TGCGCCAGCAGCGGGGACTTATCTAATGAAAAACTGTTTTTT
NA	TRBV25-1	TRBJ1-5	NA	CASSDRGNQPQHF	TGTGCCAGCAGTGACAGGGGCAATCAGCCCCAGCATTTT
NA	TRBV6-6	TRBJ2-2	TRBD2	CASSSSGGARYGELFF	TGTGCCAGCAGCTCTAGCGGGGGGGCCCGATACGGGGAGCTGTTTTTT
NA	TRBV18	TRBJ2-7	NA	CASSSFYEQYF	TGTGCCAGCTCGTCCTTCTACGAGCAGTACTTC
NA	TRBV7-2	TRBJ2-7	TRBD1	CASSPTGAPYEQYF	TGTGCCAGCAGCCCTACAGGGGCTCCCTACGAGCAGTACTTC
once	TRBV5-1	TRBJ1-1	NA	CASCQGVNTEAFF	TGCGCCAGCTGCCAAGGGGTGAACACTGAAGCTTTCTTT
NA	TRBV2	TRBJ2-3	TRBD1	CASRRQGAMTADTQYF	TGTGCCAGCAGGCGACAGGGGGCGATGACGGCAGATACGCAGTATTTT
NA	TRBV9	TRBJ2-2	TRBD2	CASSVWLAGRTGELFF	TGTGCCAGCAGCGTGTGGCTAGCGGGGCGCACCGGGGAGCTGTTTTTT
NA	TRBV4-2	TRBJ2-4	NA	CASSQDTLNTIQYF	TGTGCCAGCAGCCAAGACACGTTAAATACAATTCAGTACTTC
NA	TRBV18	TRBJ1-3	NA	CASSPIEGSGNTIYF	TGTGCCAGCTCACCAATAGAGGGCTCTGGAAACACCATATATTTT
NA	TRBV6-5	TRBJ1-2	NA	CASSNRDGYTF	TGTGCCAGCAGTAACAGGGATGGCTACACCTTC
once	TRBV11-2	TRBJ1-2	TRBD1	CASSRQGVVYGYTF	TGTGCCAGCAGCCGACAGGGGGTCGTCTATGGCTACACCTTC
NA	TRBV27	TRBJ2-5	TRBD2	CASAGSASGTETQYF	TGTGCCAGCGCCGGTTCGGCTAGCGGGACGGAGACCCAGTACTTC